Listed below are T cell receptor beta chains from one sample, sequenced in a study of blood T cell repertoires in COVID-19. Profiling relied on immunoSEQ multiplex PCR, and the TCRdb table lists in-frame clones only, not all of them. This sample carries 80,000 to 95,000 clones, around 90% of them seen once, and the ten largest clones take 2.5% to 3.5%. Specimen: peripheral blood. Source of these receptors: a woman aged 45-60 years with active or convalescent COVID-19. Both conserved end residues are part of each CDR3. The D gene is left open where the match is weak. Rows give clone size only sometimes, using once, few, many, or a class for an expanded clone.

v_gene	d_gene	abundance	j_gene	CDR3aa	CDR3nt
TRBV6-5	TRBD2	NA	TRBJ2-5	CASSEDRGGPQTQYF	TGTGCCAGCTCCGAAGATCGGGGGGGGCCACAGACCCAGTACTTC
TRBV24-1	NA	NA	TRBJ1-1	CATSGGARAFF	TGTGCCACCAGTGGGGGAGCTAGGGCTTTCTTT
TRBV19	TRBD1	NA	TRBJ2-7	CASSTGTGYPYEQYF	TGTGCCAGTAGTACGGGGACAGGGTATCCCTACGAGCAGTACTTC
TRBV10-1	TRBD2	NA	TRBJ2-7	CASSQASGATLYSYEQYF	TGCGCCAGCAGTCAGGCTAGCGGGGCCACCTTGTACTCCTACGAGCAGTACTTC
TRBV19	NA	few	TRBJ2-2	CASSIGDRTGELFF	TGTGCCAGTAGTATAGGTGACAGGACCGGGGAGCTGTTTTTT
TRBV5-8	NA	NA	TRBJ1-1	CASSSDGGGAEAFF	TGTGCCAGCAGCTCGGATGGAGGAGGAGCTGAAGCTTTCTTT
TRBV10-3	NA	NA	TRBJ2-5	CAIRTVVEETQYF	TGTGCCATCAGGACAGTTGTGGAGGAGACCCAGTACTTC
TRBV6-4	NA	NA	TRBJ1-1	CASSASGRATEAFF	TGTGCCAGCAGTGCATCGGGAAGAGCCACTGAAGCTTTCTTT
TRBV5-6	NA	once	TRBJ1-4	CASSNRRQGSSKLFF	TGTGCCAGCAGCAATCGGCGTCAGGGTTCGTCGAAACTGTTTTTT
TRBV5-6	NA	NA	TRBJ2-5	CASSPGAAEETQYF	TGTGCCAGCAGCCCAGGGGCTGCCGAAGAGACCCAGTACTTC
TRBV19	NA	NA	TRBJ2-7	CASSIEPGYEQYF	TGTGCCAGTAGTATAGAGCCCGGGTACGAGCAGTACTTC
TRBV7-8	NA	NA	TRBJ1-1	CASSSQGTEAFF	TGTGCCAGCAGCTCGCAGGGGACTGAAGCTTTCTTT
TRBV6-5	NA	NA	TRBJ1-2	CASSYRGSGGYTF	TGTGCCAGCTCATATCGGGGTTCGGGCGGCTACACCTTC
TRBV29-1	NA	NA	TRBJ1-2	CSVEGQGRERDYGYTF	TGCAGCGTTGAAGGGCAGGGCAGGGAGCGGGACTATGGCTACACCTTC
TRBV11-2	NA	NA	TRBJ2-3	CASSLSERFVDTQYF	TGTGCCAGCAGCTTGTCGGAGAGGTTCGTAGACACGCAGTATTTT
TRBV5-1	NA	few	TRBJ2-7	CASSWGGDRGEQYF	TGCGCCAGCAGCTGGGGGGGCGACAGGGGCGAGCAGTACTTC
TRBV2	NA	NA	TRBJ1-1	CASSVWSGVDTEAFF	TGTGCCAGCAGTGTCTGGTCAGGGGTTGACACTGAAGCTTTCTTT
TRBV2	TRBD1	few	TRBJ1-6	CASSDRQGDSPLHF	TGTGCCAGCAGTGATCGACAGGGTGATTCACCCCTCCACTTT
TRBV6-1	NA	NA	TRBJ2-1	CASSEVELGSYNEQFF	TGTGCCAGCAGTGAAGTCGAGCTCGGGTCCTACAATGAGCAGTTCTTC
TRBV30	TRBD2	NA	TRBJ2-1	CAWSAGGPGEQFF	TGTGCCTGGAGTGCGGGGGGGCCGGGTGAGCAGTTCTTC
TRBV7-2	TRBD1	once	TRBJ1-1	CASSTRPTGGNTEAFF	TGTGCCAGCAGCACCCGACCGACAGGGGGGAACACTGAAGCTTTCTTT
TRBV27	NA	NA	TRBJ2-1	CATTVGRGYNEQFF	TGTGCCACCACGGTCGGCAGGGGATACAATGAGCAGTTCTTC
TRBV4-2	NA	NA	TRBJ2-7	CASSQGLRDNEQYF	TGTGCCAGCAGCCAAGGGCTCCGGGACAACGAGCAGTACTTC
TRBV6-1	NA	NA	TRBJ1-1	CASSEIGGRTEAFF	TGTGCCAGCAGTGAGATTGGAGGGCGCACTGAAGCTTTCTTT
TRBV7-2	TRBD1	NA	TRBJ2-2	CASKAQGASGELFF	TGTGCCAGCAAAGCACAGGGGGCGAGCGGGGAGCTGTTTTTT
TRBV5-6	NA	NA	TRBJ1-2	CASSPTGGGYTF	TGTGCCAGCAGTCCCACGGGGGGAGGCTACACCTTC
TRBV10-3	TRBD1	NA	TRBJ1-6	CAISETGVGSPLHF	TGTGCCATCAGTGAAACAGGGGTAGGCTCACCCCTCCACTTT
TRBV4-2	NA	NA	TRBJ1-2	CASSQEGRGDGYTF	TGTGCCAGCAGCCAAGAGGGGAGGGGCGATGGCTACACCTTC
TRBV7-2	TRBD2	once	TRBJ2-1	CASSPGLAGGDNEQFF	TGTGCCAGCAGCCCCGGGCTAGCGGGGGGGGACAATGAGCAGTTCTTC
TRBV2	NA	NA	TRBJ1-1	CASSEIRDGLAFF	TGTGCCAGCAGTGAAATCAGGGATGGGTTGGCTTTCTTT
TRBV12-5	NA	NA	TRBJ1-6	CASGYRVGSYNSPLHF	TGTGCTAGTGGTTACAGGGTCGGATCCTATAATTCACCCCTCCACTTT
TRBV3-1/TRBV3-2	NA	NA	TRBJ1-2	CASSQLTGFQGYTF	TGTGCCAGCAGCCAACTCACAGGGTTCCAAGGCTACACCTTC
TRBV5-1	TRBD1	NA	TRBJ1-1	CASSLSETGVNTEAFF	TGCGCCAGCAGCTTGTCTGAGACAGGGGTGAACACTGAAGCTTTCTTT
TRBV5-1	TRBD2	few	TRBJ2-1	CASSLSPSGGAHEQFF	TGCGCCAGCAGCCTGTCCCCTAGCGGGGGGGCCCATGAGCAGTTCTTC
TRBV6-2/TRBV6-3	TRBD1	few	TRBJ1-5	CASSREGTGYNQPQHF	TGTGCCAGCAGCAGGGAAGGGACAGGGTATAATCAGCCCCAGCATTTT
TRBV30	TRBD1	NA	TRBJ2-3	CAWVRYGQDTDTQYF	TGTGCCTGGGTACGATATGGACAGGACACAGATACGCAGTATTTT